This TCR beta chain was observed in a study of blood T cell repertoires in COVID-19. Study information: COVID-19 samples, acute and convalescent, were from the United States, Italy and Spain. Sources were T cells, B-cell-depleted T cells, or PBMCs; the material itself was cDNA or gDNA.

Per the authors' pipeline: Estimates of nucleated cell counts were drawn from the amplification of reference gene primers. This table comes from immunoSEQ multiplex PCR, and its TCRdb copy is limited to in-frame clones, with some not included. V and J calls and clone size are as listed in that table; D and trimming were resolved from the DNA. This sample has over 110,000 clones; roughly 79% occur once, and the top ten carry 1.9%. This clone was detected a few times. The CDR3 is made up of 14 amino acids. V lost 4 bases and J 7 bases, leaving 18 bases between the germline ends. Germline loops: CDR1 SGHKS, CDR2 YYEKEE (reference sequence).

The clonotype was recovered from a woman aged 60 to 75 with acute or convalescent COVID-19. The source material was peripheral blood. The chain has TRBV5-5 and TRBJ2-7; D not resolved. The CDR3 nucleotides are TGTGCCAGCAGCCAGAGGCCACTCCTTGTTGAGCAGTACTTC. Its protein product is CASSQRPLLVEQYF.